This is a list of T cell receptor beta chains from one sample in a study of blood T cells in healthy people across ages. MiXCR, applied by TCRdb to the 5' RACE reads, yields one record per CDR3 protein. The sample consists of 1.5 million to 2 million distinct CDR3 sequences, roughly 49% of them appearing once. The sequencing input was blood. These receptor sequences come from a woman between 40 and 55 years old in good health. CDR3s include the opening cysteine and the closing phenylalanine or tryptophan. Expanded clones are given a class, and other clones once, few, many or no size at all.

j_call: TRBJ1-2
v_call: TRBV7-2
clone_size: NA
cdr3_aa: CASSRPNTYGCTF

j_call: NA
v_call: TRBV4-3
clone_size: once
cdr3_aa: CASSQEPAGSSYNEQYF

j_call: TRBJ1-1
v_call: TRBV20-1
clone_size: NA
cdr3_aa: CSFGQGIGTEAFF

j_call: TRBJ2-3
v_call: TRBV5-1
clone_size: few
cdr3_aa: CASSSGFARGTDTQYF

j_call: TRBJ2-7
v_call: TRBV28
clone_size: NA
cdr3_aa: CASSLISGTGWAYEQYF

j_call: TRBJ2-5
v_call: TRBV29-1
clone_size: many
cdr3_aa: CSVVPGVEETQYF

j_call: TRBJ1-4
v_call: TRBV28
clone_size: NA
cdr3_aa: CAVYTGPDEKLFF

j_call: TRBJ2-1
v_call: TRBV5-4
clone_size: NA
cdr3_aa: CASSLEVRAEQFF

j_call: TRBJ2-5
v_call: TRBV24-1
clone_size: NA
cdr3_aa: CATSDLGSGIGQETQYF

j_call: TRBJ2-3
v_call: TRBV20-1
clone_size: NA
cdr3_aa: CSAEVRSGGASGTDTQYF

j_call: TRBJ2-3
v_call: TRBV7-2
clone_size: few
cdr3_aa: CASSLQRGFTDTQYF

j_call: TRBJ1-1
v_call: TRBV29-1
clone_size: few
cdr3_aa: CSVVGGTTEAFF

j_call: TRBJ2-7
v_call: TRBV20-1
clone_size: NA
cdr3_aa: CSAIRGSGGHEQYF

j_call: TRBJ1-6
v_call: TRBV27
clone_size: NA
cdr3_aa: CASSARAGSPLHF

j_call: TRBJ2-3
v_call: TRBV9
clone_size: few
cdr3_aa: CASSVRTSATDTQYF

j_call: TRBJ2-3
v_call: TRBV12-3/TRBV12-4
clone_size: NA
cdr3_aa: CASSRRESTDMQYF

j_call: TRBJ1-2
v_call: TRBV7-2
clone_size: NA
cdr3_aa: CASTQRGIYGYTF

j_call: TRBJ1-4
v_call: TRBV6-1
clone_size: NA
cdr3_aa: CASSEGGQGYEKLFF

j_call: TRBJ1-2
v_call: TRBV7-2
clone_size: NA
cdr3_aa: CASSEAPLYGYTF

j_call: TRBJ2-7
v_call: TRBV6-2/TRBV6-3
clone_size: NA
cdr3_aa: CASSLGLAVRSYEQYF

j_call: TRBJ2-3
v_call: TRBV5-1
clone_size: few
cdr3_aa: CASSLAGPPGTDTQYF

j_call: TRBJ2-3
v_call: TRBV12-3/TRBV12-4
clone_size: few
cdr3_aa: CASSLVLAADTQYF

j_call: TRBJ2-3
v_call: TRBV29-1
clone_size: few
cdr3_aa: CSVGDRGQTDTQYF

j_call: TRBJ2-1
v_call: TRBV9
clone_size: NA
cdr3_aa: CASSPRQGAYEQFF

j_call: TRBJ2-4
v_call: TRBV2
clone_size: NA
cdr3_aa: CASGQGAENIQYF

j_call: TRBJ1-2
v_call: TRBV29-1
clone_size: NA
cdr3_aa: CSVPTAAEGYTF

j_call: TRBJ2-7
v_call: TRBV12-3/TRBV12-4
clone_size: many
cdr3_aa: CASSFGRSSYEQYF

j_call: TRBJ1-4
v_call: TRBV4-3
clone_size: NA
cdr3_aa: CASSPEGVGAWDEKLFF

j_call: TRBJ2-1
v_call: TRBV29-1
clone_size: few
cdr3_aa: CSVEIAARSNEQFF

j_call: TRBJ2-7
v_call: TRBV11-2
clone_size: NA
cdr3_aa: CASSSRDRGEIQYF